This TCR beta chain was documented in a study of Ad26.COV2.S vaccination and SARS-CoV-2 variants. Study as a whole: Donor got 5x10^10 or 1x10^11 viral particles of Ad26.COV2.S.

Points from the study as a whole: Post-vaccination spike-specific CD8+ and CD4+ T cell responses reportedly had substantial breadth.

The CDR3 is 13 residues long. Trimming left V 3 bases short and J 8 bases short, with 11 bases between. Per germline, CDR1 DFQATT and CDR2 SNEGSKA (reference sequence). As regards this clone: The antigen remains unidentified.

Clones were sequenced by immunoSEQ multiplex PCR, and TCRdb holds only the in-frame ones, with some missing. The top ten clones hold roughly 2.5% of a sample with 350,000 to 500,000 clones, approximately 92% of them seen once. Treatment of the sample: about 20 received Ad26.COV2.S at low or high dose, single or two shots; five or six received placebo; per-sample allocation not given. The investigators took samples on day 63 after the first vaccine or placebo injection. This specimen consisted of peripheral blood, obtained in a trial of Ad26.COV2.S vaccine versus placebo. The sequence derives from a person between 18 and 65 years old who received the Ad26.COV2.S COVID-19 vaccine or a placebo. This chain joins TRBV20-1 and TRBJ1-6; D gene ambiguous. Here the CDR3 DNA reads TGCAGTGCTAGTGAGAGGGTCCATTCACCCCTCCACTTT. Translation: CSASERVHSPLHF.